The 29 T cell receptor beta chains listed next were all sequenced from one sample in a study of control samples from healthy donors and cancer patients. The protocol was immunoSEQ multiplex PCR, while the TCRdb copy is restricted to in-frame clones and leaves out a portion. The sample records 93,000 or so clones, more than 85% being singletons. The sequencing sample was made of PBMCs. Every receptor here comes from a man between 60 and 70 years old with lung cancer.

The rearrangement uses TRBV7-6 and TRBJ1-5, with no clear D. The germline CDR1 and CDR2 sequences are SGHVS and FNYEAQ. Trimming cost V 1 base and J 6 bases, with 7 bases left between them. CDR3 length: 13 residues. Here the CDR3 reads CASSLGWGQPQHF. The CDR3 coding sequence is TGTGCCAGCAGCTTAGGTTGGGGTCAGCCCCAGCATTTT.

CDR3 sequence: CASLQGGQDNYGYTF. The CDR3 coding sequence is TGTGCCAGCTTGCAAGGGGGACAGGATAACTATGGCTACACCTTC. The gene calls are TRBV2 and TRBJ1-2, with 8 bases lining up with TRBD1. Trimming took 8 bases from V and 1 from J; bases not matched to a gene: 9. The CDR3 runs to 15 residues. The V gene's germline CDR1 is SNHLY and CDR2 FYNNEI.

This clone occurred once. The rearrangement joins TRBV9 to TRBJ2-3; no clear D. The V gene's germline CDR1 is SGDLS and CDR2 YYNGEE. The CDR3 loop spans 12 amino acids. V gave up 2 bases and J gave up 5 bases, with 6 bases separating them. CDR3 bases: TGTGCCAGCAGCGTTATGGGAGATACGCAGTATTTT. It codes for CASSVMGDTQYF.

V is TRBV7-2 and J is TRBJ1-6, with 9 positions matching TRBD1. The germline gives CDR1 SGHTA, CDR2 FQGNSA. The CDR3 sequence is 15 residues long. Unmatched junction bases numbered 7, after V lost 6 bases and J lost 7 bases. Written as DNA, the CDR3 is TGTGCCAGCAGAGCTCCGGGACAGGGAAATTCACCCCTCCACTTT. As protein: CASRAPGQGNSPLHF.

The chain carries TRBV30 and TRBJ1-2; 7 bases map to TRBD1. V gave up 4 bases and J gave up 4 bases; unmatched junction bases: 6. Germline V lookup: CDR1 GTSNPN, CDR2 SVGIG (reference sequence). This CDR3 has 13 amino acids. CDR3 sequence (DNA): TGTGCCTGGAACAGACAGGGTGGCTATGGCTACACCTTC. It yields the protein CAWNRQGGYGYTF.

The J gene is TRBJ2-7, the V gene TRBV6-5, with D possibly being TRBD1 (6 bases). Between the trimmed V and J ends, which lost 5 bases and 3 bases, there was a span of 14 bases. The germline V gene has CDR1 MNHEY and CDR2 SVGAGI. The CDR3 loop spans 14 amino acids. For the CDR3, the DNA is TGTGCCAGCAGTAAAAACAGGGTTGACTACGAGCAGTACGTC. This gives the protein CASSKNRVDYEQYV.

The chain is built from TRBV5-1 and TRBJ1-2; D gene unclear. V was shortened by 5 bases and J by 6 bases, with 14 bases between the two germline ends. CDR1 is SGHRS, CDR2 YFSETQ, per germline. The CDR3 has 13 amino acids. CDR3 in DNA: TGCGCCAGCAGAGCAACGGAGCGGGATGGCTACACCTTC. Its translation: CASRATERDGYTF.

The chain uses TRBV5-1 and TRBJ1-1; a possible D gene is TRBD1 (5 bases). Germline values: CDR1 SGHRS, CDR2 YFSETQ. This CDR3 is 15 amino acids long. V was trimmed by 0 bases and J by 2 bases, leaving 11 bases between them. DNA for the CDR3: TGCGCCAGCAGCTTGGACCGGGGGAGAAACACTGAAGCTTTCTTT. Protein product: CASSLDRGRNTEAFF.

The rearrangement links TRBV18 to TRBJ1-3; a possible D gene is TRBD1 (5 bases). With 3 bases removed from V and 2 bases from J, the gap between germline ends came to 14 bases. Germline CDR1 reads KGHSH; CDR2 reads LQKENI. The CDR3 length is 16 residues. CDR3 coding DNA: TGTGCCAGCTCACCCTCGGGCCCGGGGGCTGGAAACACCATATATTTT. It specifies CASSPSGPGAGNTIYF.

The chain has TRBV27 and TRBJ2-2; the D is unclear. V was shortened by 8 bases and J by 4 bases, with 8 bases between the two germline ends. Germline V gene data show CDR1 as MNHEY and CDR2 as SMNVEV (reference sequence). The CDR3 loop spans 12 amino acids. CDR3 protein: CASSKSTGELFF. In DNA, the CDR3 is TGTGCCAGCTCCAAATCCACCGGGGAGCTGTTTTTT.

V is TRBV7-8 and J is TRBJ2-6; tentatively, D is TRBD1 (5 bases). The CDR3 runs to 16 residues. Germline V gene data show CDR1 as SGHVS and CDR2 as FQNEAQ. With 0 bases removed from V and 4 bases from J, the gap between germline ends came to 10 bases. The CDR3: CASSLAGARGANVLTF. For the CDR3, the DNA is TGTGCCAGCAGCTTAGCTGGGGCGCGAGGGGCCAACGTCCTGACTTTC. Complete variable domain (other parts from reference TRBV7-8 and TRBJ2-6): GAGVSQSPRYKVAKRGQDVALRCDPISGHVSLFWYQQALGQGPEFLTYFQNEAQLDKSGLPSDRFFAERPEGSVSTLKIQRTQQEDSAVYLCASSLAGARGANVLTFGAGSRLTVL.

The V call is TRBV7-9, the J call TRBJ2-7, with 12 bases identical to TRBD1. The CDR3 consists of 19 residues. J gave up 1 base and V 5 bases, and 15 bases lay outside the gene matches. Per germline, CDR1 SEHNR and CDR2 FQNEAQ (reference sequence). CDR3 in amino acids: CASSLPPGQGALLSYEQYF. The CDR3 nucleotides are TGTGCCAGCAGCCTCCCCCCGGGACAGGGGGCTCTTCTGTCCTACGAGCAGTACTTC.

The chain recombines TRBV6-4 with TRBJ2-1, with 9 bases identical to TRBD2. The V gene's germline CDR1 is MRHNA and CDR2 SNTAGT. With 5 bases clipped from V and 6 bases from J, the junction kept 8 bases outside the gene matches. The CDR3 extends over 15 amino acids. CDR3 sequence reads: CASSPLAGSPNEQFF. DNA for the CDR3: TGTGCCAGCAGTCCTCTAGCGGGGAGCCCCAATGAGCAGTTCTTC.

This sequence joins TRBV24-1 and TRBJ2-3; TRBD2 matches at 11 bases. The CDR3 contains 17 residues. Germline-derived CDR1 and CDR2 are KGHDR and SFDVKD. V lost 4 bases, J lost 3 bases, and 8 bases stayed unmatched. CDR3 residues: CATSDPSSGGITDTQYF. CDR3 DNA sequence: TGTGCCACCAGTGACCCCTCTAGCGGGGGGATAACAGATACGCAGTATTTT.

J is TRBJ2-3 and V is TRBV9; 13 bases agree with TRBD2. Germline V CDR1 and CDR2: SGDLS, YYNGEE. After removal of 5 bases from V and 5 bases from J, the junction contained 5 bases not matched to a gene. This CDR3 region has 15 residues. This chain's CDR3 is CASSSRTSGGDTQYF. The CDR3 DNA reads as TGTGCCAGCAGTAGCAGGACTAGCGGGGGAGATACGCAGTATTTT.

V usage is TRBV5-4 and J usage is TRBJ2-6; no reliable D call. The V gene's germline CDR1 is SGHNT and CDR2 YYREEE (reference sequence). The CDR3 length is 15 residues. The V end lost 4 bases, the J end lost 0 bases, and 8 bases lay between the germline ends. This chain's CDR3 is CASSRSDSGANVLTF. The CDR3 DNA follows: TGTGCCAGCAGCCGATCCGACTCTGGGGCCAACGTCCTGACTTTC. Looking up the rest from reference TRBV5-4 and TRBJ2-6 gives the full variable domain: ETGVTQSPTHLIKTRGQQVTLRCSSQSGHNTVSWYQQALGQGPQFIFQYYREEENGRGNFPPRFSGLQFPNYSSELNVNALELDDSALYLCASSRSDSGANVLTFGAGSRLTVL.

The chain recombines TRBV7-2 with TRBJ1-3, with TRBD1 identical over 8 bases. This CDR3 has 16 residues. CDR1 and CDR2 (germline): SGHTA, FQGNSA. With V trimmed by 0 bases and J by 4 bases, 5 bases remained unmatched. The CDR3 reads CASSLARTGLGNTIYF. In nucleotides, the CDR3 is TGTGCCAGCAGCTTAGCCCGGACAGGGCTCGGAAACACCATATATTTT.

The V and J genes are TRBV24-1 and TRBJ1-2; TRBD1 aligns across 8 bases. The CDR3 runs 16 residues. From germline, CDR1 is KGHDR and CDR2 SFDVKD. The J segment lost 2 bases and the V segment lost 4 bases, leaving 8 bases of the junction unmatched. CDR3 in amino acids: CATSDSRTGINYGYTF. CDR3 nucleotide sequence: TGTGCCACCAGTGACTCGAGGACAGGGATAAACTATGGCTACACCTTC.

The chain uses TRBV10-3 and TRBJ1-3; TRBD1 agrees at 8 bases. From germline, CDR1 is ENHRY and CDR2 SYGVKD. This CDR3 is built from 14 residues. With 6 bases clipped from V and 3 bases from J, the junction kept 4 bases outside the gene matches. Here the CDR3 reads CAIRETGVGNTIYF. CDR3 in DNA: TGTGCCATCAGGGAGACAGGGGTTGGAAACACCATATATTTT.

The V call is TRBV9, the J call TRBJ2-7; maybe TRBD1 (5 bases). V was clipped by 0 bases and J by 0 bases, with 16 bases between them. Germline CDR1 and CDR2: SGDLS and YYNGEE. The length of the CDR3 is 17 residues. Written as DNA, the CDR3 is TGTGCCAGCAGCGTAGGGGCTGGTGTTGACAGCTCCTACGAGCAGTACTTC. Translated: CASSVGAGVDSSYEQYF. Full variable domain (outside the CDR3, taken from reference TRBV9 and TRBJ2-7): DSGVTQTPKHLITATGQRVTLRCSPRSGDLSVYWYQQSLDQGLQFLIQYYNGEERAKGNILERFSAQQFPDLHSELNLSSLELGDSALYFCASSVGAGVDSSYEQYFGPGTRLTVT.

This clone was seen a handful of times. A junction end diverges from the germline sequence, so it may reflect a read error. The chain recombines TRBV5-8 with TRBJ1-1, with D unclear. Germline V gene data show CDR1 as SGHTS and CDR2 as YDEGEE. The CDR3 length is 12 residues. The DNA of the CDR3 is TGTGCCAGCAGCTTGGCCGGACCCTTCGTCGTCTTT. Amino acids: CASSLAGPFVVF.

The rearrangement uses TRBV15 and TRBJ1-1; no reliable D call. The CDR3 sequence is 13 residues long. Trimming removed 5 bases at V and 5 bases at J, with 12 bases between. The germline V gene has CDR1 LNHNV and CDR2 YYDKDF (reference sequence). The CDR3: CATSFRPGTEAFF. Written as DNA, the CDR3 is TGTGCCACCAGCTTTCGGCCGGGTACTGAAGCTTTCTTT. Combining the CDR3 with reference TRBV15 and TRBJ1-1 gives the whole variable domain DAMVIQNPRYQVTQFGKPVTLSCSQTLNHNVMYWYQQKSSQAPKLLFHYYDKDFNNEADTPDNFQSRRPNTSFCFLDIRSPGLGDTAMYLCATSFRPGTEAFFGQGTRLTVV.

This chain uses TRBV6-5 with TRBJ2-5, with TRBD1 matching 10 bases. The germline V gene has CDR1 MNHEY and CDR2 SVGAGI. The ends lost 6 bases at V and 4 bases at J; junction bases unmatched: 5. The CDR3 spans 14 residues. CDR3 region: CASRDRGLGETQYF. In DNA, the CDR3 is TGTGCCAGCAGAGACAGGGGGCTCGGAGAGACCCAGTACTTC.

CDR3 bases: TGTGCCAGCAGCTTAGATCTGGGCACGATCTCTGGAAACACCATATATTTT. It encodes CASSLDLGTISGNTIYF. The chain employs TRBV11-2 and TRBJ1-3, with unresolved D. The CDR3 totals 17 residues. V was trimmed by 0 bases and J by 0 bases, leaving 12 bases between them. Germline-derived CDR1 and CDR2 are SGHAT and FQNNGV.

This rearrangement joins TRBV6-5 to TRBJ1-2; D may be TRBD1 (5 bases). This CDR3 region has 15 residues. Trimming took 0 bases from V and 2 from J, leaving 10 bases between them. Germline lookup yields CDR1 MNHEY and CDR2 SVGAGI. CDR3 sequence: CASSYSAGGNYGYTF. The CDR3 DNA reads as TGTGCCAGCAGTTACTCGGCGGGGGGGAACTATGGCTACACCTTC.

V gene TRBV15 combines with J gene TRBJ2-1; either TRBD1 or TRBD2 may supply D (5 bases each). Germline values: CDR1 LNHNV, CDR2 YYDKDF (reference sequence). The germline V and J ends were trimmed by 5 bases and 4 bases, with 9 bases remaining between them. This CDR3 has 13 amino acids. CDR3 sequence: CATSGDQYNEQFF. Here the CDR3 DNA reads TGTGCCACCAGCGGGGACCAGTACAATGAGCAGTTCTTC.

The CDR3 DNA reads as TGTGCCAGCTCACCAGCAAGGGACACTGAAGCTTTCTTT. Its protein product is CASSPARDTEAFF. The rearrangement uses TRBV18 and TRBJ1-1; the D is unclear. V shed 2 bases and J shed 3 bases, with 7 bases lying between them. Germline CDR1 and CDR2: KGHSH and LQKENI. The CDR3 is 13 amino acids.

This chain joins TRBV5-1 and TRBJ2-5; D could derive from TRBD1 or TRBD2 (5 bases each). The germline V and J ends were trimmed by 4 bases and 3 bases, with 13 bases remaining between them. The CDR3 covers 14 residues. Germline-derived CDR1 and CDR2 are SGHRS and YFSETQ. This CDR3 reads CASSPFGTEETQYF. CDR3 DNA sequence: TGCGCCAGCAGCCCTTTCGGGACCGAAGAGACCCAGTACTTC. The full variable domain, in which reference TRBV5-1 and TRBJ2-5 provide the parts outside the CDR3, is KAGVTQTPRYLIKTRGQQVTLSCSPISGHRSVSWYQQTPGQGLQFLFEYFSETQRNKGNFPGRFSGRQFSNSRSEMNVSTLELGDSALYLCASSPFGTEETQYFGPGTRLLVL.

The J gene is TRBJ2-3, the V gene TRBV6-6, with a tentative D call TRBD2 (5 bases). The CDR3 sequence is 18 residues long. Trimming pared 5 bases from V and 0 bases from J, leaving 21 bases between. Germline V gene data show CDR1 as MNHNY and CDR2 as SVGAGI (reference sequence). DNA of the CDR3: TGTGCCAGCAGTCGGACTCCCCCGGGGTCTGCTAGCACAGATACGCAGTATTTT. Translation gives CASSRTPPGSASTDTQYF.